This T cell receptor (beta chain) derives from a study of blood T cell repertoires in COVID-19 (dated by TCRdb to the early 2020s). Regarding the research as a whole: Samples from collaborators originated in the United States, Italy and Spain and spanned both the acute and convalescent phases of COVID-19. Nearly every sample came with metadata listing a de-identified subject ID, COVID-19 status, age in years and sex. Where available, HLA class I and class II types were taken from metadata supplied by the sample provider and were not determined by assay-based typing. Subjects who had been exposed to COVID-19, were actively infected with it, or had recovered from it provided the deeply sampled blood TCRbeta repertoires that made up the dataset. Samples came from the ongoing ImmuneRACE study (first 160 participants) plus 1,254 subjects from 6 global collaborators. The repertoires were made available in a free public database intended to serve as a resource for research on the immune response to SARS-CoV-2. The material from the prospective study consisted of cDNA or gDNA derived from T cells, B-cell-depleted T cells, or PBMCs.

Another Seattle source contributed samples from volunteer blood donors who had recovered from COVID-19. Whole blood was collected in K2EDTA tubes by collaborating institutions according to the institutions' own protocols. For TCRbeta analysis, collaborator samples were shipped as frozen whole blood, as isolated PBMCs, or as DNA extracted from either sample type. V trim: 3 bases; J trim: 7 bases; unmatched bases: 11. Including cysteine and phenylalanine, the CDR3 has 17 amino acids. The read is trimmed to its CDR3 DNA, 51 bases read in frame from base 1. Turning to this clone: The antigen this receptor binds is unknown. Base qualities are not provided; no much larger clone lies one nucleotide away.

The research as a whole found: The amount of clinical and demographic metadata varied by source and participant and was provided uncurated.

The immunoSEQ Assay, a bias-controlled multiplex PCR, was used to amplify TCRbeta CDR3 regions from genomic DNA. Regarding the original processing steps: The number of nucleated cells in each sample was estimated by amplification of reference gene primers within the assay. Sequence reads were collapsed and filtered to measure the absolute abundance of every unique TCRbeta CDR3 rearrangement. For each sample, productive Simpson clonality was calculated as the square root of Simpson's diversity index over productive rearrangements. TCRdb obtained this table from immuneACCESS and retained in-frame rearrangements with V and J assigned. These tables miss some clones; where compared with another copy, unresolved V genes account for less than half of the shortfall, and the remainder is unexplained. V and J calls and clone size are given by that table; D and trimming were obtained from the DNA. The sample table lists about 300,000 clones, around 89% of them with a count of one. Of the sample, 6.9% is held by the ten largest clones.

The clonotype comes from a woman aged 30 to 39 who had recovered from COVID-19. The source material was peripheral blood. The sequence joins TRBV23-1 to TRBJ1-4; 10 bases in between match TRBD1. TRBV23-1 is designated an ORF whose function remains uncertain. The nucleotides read TGCGCCAGCAGTCAGGAGACAGGGGGCGATTGTAGTGAAAAACTGTTTTTT. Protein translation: CASSQETGGDCSEKLFF.